The rows below give T cell receptor beta chains drawn from one sample of a study of T-cell memory formation after mild COVID-19. In TCRdb, the 5' RACE reads were re-called with MiXCR into one record per CDR3 protein. Here the sample spans 350,000 to 500,000 distinct CDR3 sequences, approximately 20% being singletons. Material: PBMCs or a T cell subset sorted from them (not recorded which). All receptors come from an adult woman who had mild COVID-19 (a few samples of this study predate the infection). Cell type and time point are not known. Each CDR3 is given with its conserved first and last residue. The order of the fields is clone size, J gene, V gene, D gene, CDR3 protein, CDR3 DNA. The D gene is left open where the match is weak. Clone size is shown for a subset of rows, as once, few, many or a class of expanded clone.

size: few
J: TRBJ1-2
V: TRBV12-3/TRBV12-4
D: TRBD1
CDR3: CASSLLTGGGYTF
DNA: TGTGCCAGCAGTTTATTGACAGGGGGCGGCTACACCTTC

size: few
J: TRBJ2-1
V: TRBV7-9
D: NA
CDR3: CASLATIYNEQFF
DNA: TGTGCCAGCTTGGCAACTATCTACAATGAGCAGTTCTTC

size: NA
J: TRBJ1-4
V: TRBV11-2
D: NA
CDR3: CASSPSGRGWEKLFF
DNA: TGTGCCAGCAGCCCGTCTGGCAGGGGCTGGGAAAAACTGTTTTTT

size: NA
J: TRBJ2-7
V: TRBV6-5
D: NA
CDR3: CASRQLDSTYEQYF
DNA: TGTGCCAGCAGACAACTAGATTCTACCTACGAGCAGTACTTC

size: NA
J: TRBJ1-2
V: TRBV6-5
D: NA
CDR3: CASSYSSFQGRNYGYTF
DNA: TGTGCCAGCAGTTACTCGAGTTTCCAGGGACGAAACTATGGCTACACCTTC

size: few
J: TRBJ2-7
V: TRBV4-1
D: NA
CDR3: CASSQELSGPYEQYF
DNA: TGCGCCAGCAGCCAAGAGCTTTCAGGACCCTACGAGCAGTACTTC

size: NA
J: TRBJ2-1
V: TRBV7-9
D: TRBD2
CDR3: CASRKGRGLAVSESQFF
DNA: TGTGCCAGCAGAAAAGGTCGTGGACTAGCGGTCTCGGAGTCTCAGTTCTTC

size: few
J: TRBJ2-1
V: TRBV6-2/TRBV6-3
D: TRBD1
CDR3: CASFEQDRGLNEQFF
DNA: TGTGCCAGCTTTGAGCAGGACAGGGGGCTCAATGAGCAGTTCTTC

size: NA
J: TRBJ2-7
V: TRBV29-1
D: TRBD2
CDR3: CSVLGTSGYSYEQYF
DNA: TGCAGCGTGCTAGGGACTAGCGGTTACTCCTACGAGCAGTACTTC

size: few
J: TRBJ2-1
V: TRBV5-1
D: TRBD1
CDR3: CASSLGDSNEQFF
DNA: TGCGCCAGCAGCTTGGGGGACAGCAATGAGCAGTTCTTC

size: NA
J: TRBJ1-2
V: TRBV20-1
D: NA
CDR3: CSATTEGYGYTF
DNA: TGCAGTGCTACGACAGAGGGGTACGGCTACACCTTC

size: NA
J: TRBJ1-1
V: TRBV9
D: NA
CDR3: CASSVGSRTVNTEAFF
DNA: TGTGCCAGCAGCGTCGGATCGAGAACGGTGAACACTGAAGCTTTCTTT

size: NA
J: TRBJ2-7
V: TRBV15
D: TRBD1
CDR3: CATSRDWDSYEQYF
DNA: TGTGCCACCAGCAGAGATTGGGACAGCTACGAGCAGTACTTC

size: NA
J: TRBJ2-3
V: TRBV28
D: NA
CDR3: CASTPGHATQLGTDTQYF
DNA: TGTGCCAGCACCCCCGGCCACGCGACTCAACTAGGCACAGATACGCAGTATTTT

size: many
J: TRBJ2-3
V: TRBV20-1
D: TRBD1
CDR3: CSARAIDRALSDTQYF
DNA: TGCAGTGCTAGAGCCATTGACAGGGCTTTATCAGATACGCAGTATTTT

size: NA
J: TRBJ2-2
V: TRBV14
D: NA
CDR3: CASSHLGTPNTGELFF
DNA: TGTGCCAGCAGCCATCTCGGGACTCCAAACACCGGGGAGCTGTTTTTT

size: NA
J: TRBJ2-7
V: TRBV4-3
D: NA
CDR3: CASSQASGWSYEQYF
DNA: TGCGCCAGCAGCCAGGCCAGCGGTTGGTCCTACGAGCAGTACTTC

size: NA
J: TRBJ2-3
V: TRBV20-1
D: TRBD2
CDR3: CSGKRGRTDTQYF
DNA: TGCAGTGGTAAGCGGGGCCGCACAGATACGCAGTATTTT

size: NA
J: TRBJ1-6
V: TRBV15
D: TRBD1
CDR3: CATSLRHSTGYNSPLHF
DNA: TGTGCCACCAGCCTACGACACTCGACAGGGTATAATTCACCCCTCCACTTT

size: few
J: TRBJ2-1
V: TRBV5-1
D: TRBD1
CDR3: CASSFQSGTGDFEQFF
DNA: TGCGCCAGCAGCTTTCAAAGCGGGACAGGGGACTTCGAGCAGTTCTTC

size: NA
J: TRBJ1-1
V: TRBV4-2
D: NA
CDR3: CASSQEQGMNTEAFF
DNA: TGTGCCAGCAGCCAAGAGCAGGGAATGAACACTGAAGCTTTCTTT

size: once
J: TRBJ1-2
V: TRBV29-1
D: NA
CDR3: CSVGDGYTF
DNA: TGCAGCGTTGGGGATGGCTACACCTTC

size: few
J: TRBJ2-5
V: TRBV27
D: NA
CDR3: CASSHSGEETQYF
DNA: TGTGCCAGCAGTCATAGCGGCGAAGAGACCCAGTACTTC

size: NA
J: TRBJ2-2
V: TRBV5-1
D: NA
CDR3: CASSLAGLTGPKQSTGELFF
DNA: TGCGCCAGCAGCTTGGCCGGATTGACAGGACCCAAGCAGTCCACCGGGGAGCTGTTTTTT

size: NA
J: TRBJ1-5
V: TRBV27
D: NA
CDR3: CASSPRGAGGNQPQHF
DNA: TGTGCCAGCAGTCCACGTGGGGCGGGAGGCAATCAGCCCCAGCATTTT

size: few
J: TRBJ2-7
V: TRBV23-1
D: NA
CDR3: CASSLGGRGMSSYEQYF
DNA: TGCGCCAGCAGCCTGGGGGGACGGGGCATGAGCTCCTACGAGCAGTACTTC

size: few
J: TRBJ2-7
V: TRBV2
D: NA
CDR3: CASSEGRGSYEQYF
DNA: TGTGCCAGCAGTGAAGGCCGTGGCTCCTACGAGCAGTACTTC

size: NA
J: TRBJ2-7
V: TRBV7-9
D: TRBD2
CDR3: CASSLTGGGYEQYF
DNA: TGTGCCAGCAGCCTGACCGGGGGGGGCTACGAGCAGTACTTC

size: few
J: TRBJ2-4
V: TRBV5-1
D: NA
CDR3: CASSLEVSGVAKNIQYF
DNA: TGCGCCAGCAGCTTGGAGGTCTCGGGGGTAGCCAAAAACATTCAGTACTTC

size: NA
J: TRBJ1-1
V: TRBV10-3
D: NA
CDR3: CAIRQGTEAFF
DNA: TGTGCCATCAGGCAGGGGACTGAAGCTTTCTTT

size: NA
J: TRBJ2-3
V: TRBV24-1
D: TRBD2
CDR3: CATSDFRLAGASTDTQYF
DNA: TGTGCCACCAGTGATTTCCGACTAGCGGGGGCTAGCACAGATACGCAGTATTTT

size: NA
J: TRBJ2-7
V: TRBV12-3/TRBV12-4
D: TRBD2
CDR3: CASSPGLAGESHYEQYF
DNA: TGTGCCAGCAGCCCGGGGCTAGCGGGAGAGAGCCACTACGAGCAGTACTTC

size: few
J: TRBJ1-5
V: TRBV7-6
D: NA
CDR3: CASSPSGEDQPQHF
DNA: TGTGCCAGCAGCCCTAGTGGGGAGGACCAGCCCCAGCATTTT

size: few
J: TRBJ2-5
V: TRBV5-5
D: NA
CDR3: CASSLGRAQQETQYF
DNA: TGTGCCAGCAGCTTGGGGAGGGCCCAACAAGAGACCCAGTACTTC

size: few
J: TRBJ2-3
V: TRBV11-2
D: NA
CDR3: CASSSHVTDTQYF
DNA: TGTGCCAGCAGCTCCCACGTTACTGATACGCAGTATTTT

size: NA
J: TRBJ2-3
V: TRBV4-1
D: TRBD1
CDR3: CASSQEDRAVDTQYF
DNA: TGCGCCAGCAGCCAAGAAGACAGGGCGGTAGATACGCAGTATTTT

size: NA
J: TRBJ1-2
V: TRBV4-2
D: NA
CDR3: CASSQTPGGSYYGYTF
DNA: TGTGCCAGCAGCCAAACCCCCGGTGGGTCGTACTATGGCTACACCTTC

size: few
J: TRBJ1-5
V: TRBV19
D: NA
CDR3: CASSMYFRGQPQHF
DNA: TGTGCCAGTAGTATGTACTTTCGGGGTCAGCCCCAGCATTTT

size: NA
J: TRBJ2-3
V: TRBV5-1
D: NA
CDR3: CASSKQSTDTQYF
DNA: TGCGCCAGCAGCAAGCAGAGCACAGATACGCAGTATTTT

size: NA
J: TRBJ2-1
V: TRBV7-3
D: TRBD1
CDR3: CASSWDRSSYNEQFF
DNA: TGTGCCAGCAGCTGGGACAGAAGCTCCTACAATGAGCAGTTCTTC

size: NA
J: TRBJ1-1
V: TRBV4-1
D: TRBD1
CDR3: CASSQDFWTGKNTEAFF
DNA: TGCGCCAGCAGCCAAGATTTCTGGACAGGGAAGAACACTGAAGCTTTCTTT

size: few
J: TRBJ1-1
V: TRBV30
D: NA
CDR3: CAWSVGVLRNTEAFF
DNA: TGTGCCTGGAGTGTGGGGGTCCTCAGGAACACTGAAGCTTTCTTT

size: NA
J: TRBJ1-2
V: TRBV7-2
D: NA
CDR3: CASSPTGLDYGYTF
DNA: TGTGCCAGCAGCCCGACAGGACTGGACTATGGCTACACCTTC

size: NA
J: TRBJ2-3
V: TRBV4-3
D: TRBD2
CDR3: CASSQPGLEGTDTQYF
DNA: TGCGCCAGCAGCCAACCGGGACTAGAAGGCACAGATACGCAGTATTTT

size: NA
J: TRBJ2-5
V: TRBV15
D: NA
CDR3: CATSTGTYLGEETQYF
DNA: TGTGCCACCAGCACGGGGACCTACCTCGGGGAAGAGACCCAGTACTTC

size: NA
J: TRBJ2-7
V: TRBV7-2
D: TRBD1
CDR3: CASSAIPGQGVEQYF
DNA: TGTGCCAGCAGCGCAATCCCGGGACAGGGGGTCGAGCAGTACTTC

size: few
J: TRBJ2-7
V: TRBV7-8
D: NA
CDR3: CASINAGRYEQYF
DNA: TGTGCCAGCATCAACGCGGGGCGGTACGAGCAGTACTTC

size: NA
J: TRBJ2-1
V: TRBV29-1
D: TRBD2
CDR3: CSGGSGGVGYNEQFF
DNA: TGCAGCGGTGGATCGGGGGGAGTGGGTTACAATGAGCAGTTCTTC

size: NA
J: TRBJ1-5
V: TRBV12-3/TRBV12-4
D: NA
CDR3: CASSYAGGGPQHF
DNA: TGTGCCAGCAGTTATGCAGGCGGCGGACCCCAGCATTTT

size: few
J: TRBJ1-5
V: TRBV6-4
D: NA
CDR3: CASSDSNPGYQPQHF
DNA: TGTGCCAGCAGTGACTCGAATCCGGGGTATCAGCCCCAGCATTTT

size: many
J: TRBJ2-5
V: TRBV5-1
D: TRBD2
CDR3: CASSSSGTSGIETQYF
DNA: TGCGCCAGCAGCTCATCGGGGACTAGCGGGATTGAGACCCAGTACTTC

size: many
J: TRBJ2-3
V: TRBV27
D: TRBD2
CDR3: CASRAGGGTDTQYF
DNA: TGTGCCAGCCGGGCGGGAGGAGGCACAGATACGCAGTATTTT

size: few
J: TRBJ1-5
V: TRBV12-3/TRBV12-4
D: NA
CDR3: CASSTSQRGPQHF
DNA: TGTGCCAGCAGTACTAGCCAGCGGGGTCCCCAGCATTTT

size: few
J: TRBJ2-7
V: TRBV5-1
D: NA
CDR3: CASRLGGVSYEQYF
DNA: TGCGCCAGCCGCCTTGGAGGGGTTTCCTACGAGCAGTACTTC

size: few
J: TRBJ1-2
V: TRBV12-5
D: NA
CDR3: CASAPTGLYGYTF
DNA: TGTGCTAGTGCCCCGACAGGTCTCTATGGCTACACCTTC